This T cell receptor (beta chain) comes out of a study of blood T cell repertoires in COVID-19. Germline CDR1 reads SGHVS; CDR2 reads FQNEAQ. V lost 1 base to trimming and J lost 8 bases, with 17 bases between them. The CDR3 is made up of 15 amino acids. Repertoires were generated with immunoSEQ multiplex PCR, while TCRdb's copy carries only in-frame clones and drops some. The table includes roughly 40,000 clones, 75% to 90% detected once. V and J are TRBV7-8 and TRBJ1-2, with a possible D match to TRBD1 (5 bases). The origin of this receptor is a human donor in a cohort sampled during active COVID-19. The sequenced sample consisted of peripheral blood. The CDR3 loop reads CASSLGSRVYSGYTF. CDR3 nucleotide sequence: TGTGCCAGCAGCTTAGGATCCAGGGTTTATTCGGGCTACACCTTC.